This T cell receptor beta chain was observed in a study of blood T cells in healthy people across ages. Comments on this clonotype: The antigen remains unidentified.

Overall study findings and caveats: Getting older went along with TCR beta diversity per million T cells dropping roughly linearly. Unknown donor CMV status possibly confounded expanded clonotype changes.

Sample-barcoded 5' priming and a J-beta primer mix drove a second PCR of about 6 to 12 cycles. Every sample returned 3 million or more CDR3-containing paired-end reads. TCRdb called the 5' RACE reads again in MiXCR, with one record for every CDR3 protein. In the table there are around 850,000 distinct CDR3 sequences, about 36% of which are singletons. Unmatched junction bases numbered 18, after V lost 2 bases and J lost 13 bases. This CDR3 contains 16 residues. Looked up from germline, CDR1 is SGDLS and CDR2 is YYNGEE. The sequence derives from a man aged 18 to 30 in good health. V usage is TRBV9 and J usage is TRBJ2-1, with TRBD1 matching over 7 bases. The sequenced material came from blood. CDR3 nucleotides: TGTGCCAGCAGCGTCGCCCCCGACAGGGTAGGGGAGACCCAGTTCTTC. It is translated as CASSVAPDRVGETQFF.